This T cell receptor beta chain was documented in a study of T cell repertoires in cytomegalovirus infection. Study-wide background: Public TCR beta signatures provided an indication of both CMV infection and a matching HLA type.

Remarks on this clonotype: What it binds is not known.

TCRdb passed the reads through MiXCR, listing each CDR3 protein once. The data contain approximately 750,000 distinct CDR3 sequences, roughly 36% of them singletons. General observations from the study: Dominant in the ex vivo response were TCR beta clonotypes restricted by HLA-C and specific for CMV. Identification of carriers of CMV plus the relevant HLA was performed using cumulative public TCR beta family frequency.

The sample was PBMCs. This receptor was obtained from a human donor in good health (CMV status not recorded). Some clones in this sample may be carry-over from other donors' samples.

CDR3 DNA sequence: TGCAGTGCTAGAGATGCTTTTAACACTGAAGCTTTCTTT. It yields the protein CSARDAFNTEAFF. The chain carries TRBV20-1 and TRBJ1-1; D ambiguous. Per the germline V gene, CDR1 is DFQATT and CDR2 is SNEGSKA (reference sequence). Between the trimmed V and J ends, which lost 0 bases and 2 bases, there was a span of 7 bases. The CDR3 runs to 13 residues.